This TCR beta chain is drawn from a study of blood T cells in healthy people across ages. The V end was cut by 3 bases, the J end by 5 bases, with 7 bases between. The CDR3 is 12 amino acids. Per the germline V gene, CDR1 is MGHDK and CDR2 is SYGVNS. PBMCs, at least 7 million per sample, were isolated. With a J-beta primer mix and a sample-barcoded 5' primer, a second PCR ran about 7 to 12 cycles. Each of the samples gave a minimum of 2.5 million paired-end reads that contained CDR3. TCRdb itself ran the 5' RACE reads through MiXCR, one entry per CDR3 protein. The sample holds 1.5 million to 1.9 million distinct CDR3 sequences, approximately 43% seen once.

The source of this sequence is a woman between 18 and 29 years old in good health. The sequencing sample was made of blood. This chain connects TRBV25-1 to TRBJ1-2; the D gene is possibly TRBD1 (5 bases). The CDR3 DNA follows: TGTGCCAGCAGTGAGACAGAATATGGCTACACCTTC. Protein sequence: CASSETEYGYTF.